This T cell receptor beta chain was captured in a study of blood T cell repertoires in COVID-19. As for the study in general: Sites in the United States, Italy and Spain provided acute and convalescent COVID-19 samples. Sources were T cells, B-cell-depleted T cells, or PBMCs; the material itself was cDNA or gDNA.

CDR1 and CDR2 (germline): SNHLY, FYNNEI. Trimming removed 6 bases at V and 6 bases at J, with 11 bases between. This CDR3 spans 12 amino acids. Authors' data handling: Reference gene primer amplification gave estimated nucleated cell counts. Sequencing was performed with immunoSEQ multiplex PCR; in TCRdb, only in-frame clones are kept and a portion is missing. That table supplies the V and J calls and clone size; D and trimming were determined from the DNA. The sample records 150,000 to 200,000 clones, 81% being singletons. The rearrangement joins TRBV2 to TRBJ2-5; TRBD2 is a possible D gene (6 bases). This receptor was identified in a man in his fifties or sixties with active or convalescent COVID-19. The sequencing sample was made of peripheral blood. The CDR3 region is CASRAGRQTQYF. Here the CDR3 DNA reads TGTGCCAGCAGGGCGGGGAGGCAGACCCAGTACTTC.